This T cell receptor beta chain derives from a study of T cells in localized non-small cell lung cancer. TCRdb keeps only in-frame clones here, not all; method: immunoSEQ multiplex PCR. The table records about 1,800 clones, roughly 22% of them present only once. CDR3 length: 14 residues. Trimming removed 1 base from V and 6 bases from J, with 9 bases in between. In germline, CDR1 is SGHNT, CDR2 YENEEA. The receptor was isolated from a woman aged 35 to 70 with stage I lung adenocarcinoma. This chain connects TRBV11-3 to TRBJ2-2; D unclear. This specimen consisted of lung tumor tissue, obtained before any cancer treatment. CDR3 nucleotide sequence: TGTGCCAGCAGCTTAGTTGCACGGGCCGGGGAGCTGTTTTTT. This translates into CASSLVARAGELFF. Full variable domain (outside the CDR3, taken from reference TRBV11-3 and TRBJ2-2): EAGVVQSPRYKIIEKKQPVAFWCNPISGHNTLYWYLQNLGQGPELLIRYENEEAVDDSQLPKDRFSAERLKGVDSTLKIQPAELGDSAVYLCASSLVARAGELFFGEGSRLTVL.